Here is one T cell receptor beta chain with its context. What it binds is not known. Repertoires were generated with immunoSEQ multiplex PCR, while TCRdb's copy carries only in-frame clones and drops some. In the table there are 100,000 or so clones, 91% of which are singletons. These data originate in a study of graft-versus-host responses after intestinal transplantation. Study-wide context: All of the recipients had induction that used anti-thymocyte globulin, then tacrolimus and steroids for around three years. Study outcomes and limitations: Those patients showing graft-donor T cell macrochimerism displayed high graft-versus-host to host-versus-graft clonal ratios in allografts. In recipient marrow, GvH clones were found, and some appeared first in ileum or blood.

This CDR3 spans 15 amino acids. Per the germline V gene, CDR1 is SGHRS and CDR2 is YFSETQ. V shed 0 bases and J 4 bases; nucleotides not matched to a gene: 7. The chain carries TRBV5-1 and TRBJ2-7, with 7 nucleotides matching TRBD2. This specimen was unstimulated CD4+ T cells sorted from spleen or lymph node cells, taken before transplant. This sequence was found in a human donor who was the organ donor for an intestinal transplant. DNA of the CDR3: TGCGCCAGCAGCTTGGATACGGGGGGAAGGTACGAGCAGTACTTC. This encodes CASSLDTGGRYEQYF.